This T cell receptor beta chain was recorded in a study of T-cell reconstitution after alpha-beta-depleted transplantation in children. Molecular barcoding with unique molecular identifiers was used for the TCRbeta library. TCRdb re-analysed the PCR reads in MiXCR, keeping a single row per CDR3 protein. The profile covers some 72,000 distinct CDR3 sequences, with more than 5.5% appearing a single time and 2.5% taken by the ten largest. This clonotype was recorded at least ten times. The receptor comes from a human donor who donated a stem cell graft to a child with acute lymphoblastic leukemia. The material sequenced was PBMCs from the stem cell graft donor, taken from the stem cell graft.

CDR3 nucleotides: TGTGCCAGCAGTTACTGGGGGGGCTCCGCGACGCAGTATTTT. It yields the protein CASSYWGGSATQYF. This chain joins TRBV6-2 or TRBV6-3 and TRBJ2-3; tentatively, D is TRBD2 (7 bases). V was cut by 1 base and J by 9 bases, with 14 bases left in between. Germline CDR1 and CDR2: MNHEY and SVGEGT. The CDR3 length is 14 residues.